What follows describes a single T cell receptor (beta chain). Ten or more counts support this clonotype. Its antigen is still unknown. Base qualities were left out, and no much larger clone turns up one base away. This entry is derived from a study of early T cells in non-severe SARS-CoV-2 infection (dated by TCRdb to the early 2020s). Regarding the research as a whole: Because TCR sequencing was done on bulk RNA from unsorted whole blood, the alpha and beta chains could not be paired. Results and caveats for the whole study, not just this receptor: VDJdb matching was skewed toward anti-spike CD8 responses and likely underestimated virus-specific expansions, missing private and CD4 specificities.

This was a case-control study nested in a cohort of healthcare workers in London, UK, who had nasopharyngeal swab PCR tests and blood samples taken every week. Healthcare workers were recruited during the week of the UK lockdown, between 23 and 31 March 2020, and followed weekly for up to about 15 weeks. The library was built by means of 5' RACE. The sample was run on a NextSeq 500. Unique molecular identifiers were attached to individual cDNA molecules in the TCR library protocol so that sequencing error and PCR bias could be corrected. TCR alpha and beta chains were both sequenced, and the abundances of alpha and beta sequences in each sample were closely correlated with each other. The study's own analysis went as follows. Decombinator V4 was used to annotate TCR sequences for V gene, J gene and CDR3. Expanded TCRs were defined as changing significantly between any two time points under a Poisson model with p below 0.0001. TCR abundances were normalised to the total number of TCRs sequenced in each sample and reported as counts per million. MAIT TCRs were defined by TRAV1-2 paired with TRAJ12, TRAJ20 or TRAJ33, and iNKT TCRs by TRAV10 paired with TRAJ18. VDJdb, accessed 1 November 2021, was searched for CMV, EBV and SARS-CoV-2 annotated TCRs, excluding TCRs annotated for multiple antigens. TCRdb trimmed the raw reads at Q25, called clones with MiXCR and kept productive beta chains. Rows are combined by CDR3 protein, so each entry shows the most common genes and DNA. TCRdb, not the original authors, processed these V and J calls. In all, the sample holds 50,000 to 60,000 distinct CDR3 sequences, and under 8% of those were seen once. 5.8% of the sample lies in the top ten.

V is cut by 5 bases and J by 2 bases, and the space between the germline ends is 7 bases. Measured from the cysteine to the phenylalanine, the CDR3 is 12 residues long. The sequence is cut down to CDR3 DNA, 36 bases in frame from base 1. CDR1 is given as SEHNR and CDR2 as FQNEAQ, both from the germline V gene (reference sequence). The chain uses TRBV7-9 and TRBJ2-7; the D gene could be either TRBD1 or TRBD2, each agreeing at 5 bases. This TCR was recovered from an adult who was a healthcare worker with PCR-confirmed SARS-CoV-2 infection or an uninfected control (not recorded which). The sequences come from whole blood, collected at baseline. Here is the DNA: TGTGCCAGCAGCCGAGGGGCCTACGAGCAGTACTTC. The translation is CASSRGAYEQYF.